The 32 T cell receptor beta chains below come from one sample, sequenced in a study of CD4 T cells in relation to SARS-CoV-2 and coronaviruses (dated by TCRdb to 2020 to 2022). Their cognate antigens are unknown. CD4+ T cells from unexposed donors were collected before the COVID-19 pandemic (2011-2018). After around eleven days of culture, CD4+ T cells were isolated with the EasySep CD4+ T cell isolation kit. To prepare the library, the immunoSEQ multiplex PCR assay was applied. The clones in this table, taken by TCRdb from immuneACCESS, are in-frame only. Not every clone is retained; where verified, under half of the shortfall comes from an unresolved V gene, and the cause of the rest is unknown. In all, the sample holds approximately 17,000 clones, and 78% of those were seen once. Roughly a sixth of the sample is taken by the ten largest. Sequencing used CD4+ T cells from PBMCs, cultured in vitro. The receptor set was obtained from a human donor in good health.

This clone was found once. The chain links TRBV19 to TRBJ1-2, with D hard to call. The germline gives CDR1 LNHDA, CDR2 SQIVND (reference sequence). The CDR3 contains 13 residues. Trimming shortened V by 6 bases and J by 5 bases, and 13 bases separated the two germline ends. CDR3 loop: CASSPVGGYGYTF. Here the CDR3 DNA reads TGTGCCAGTAGCCCCGTAGGAGGGTATGGCTACACCTTC.

This chain joins TRBV6-1 and TRBJ2-3; TRBD1 matches at 7 bases. The CDR3 runs 14 residues. Germline V gene sequence: CDR1 MNHNS, CDR2 SASEGT. Losses at the gene ends were 3 bases for V and 5 bases for J; bases not matched to a gene: 5. The CDR3 loop is CASSEDRNRDTQYF. CDR3 bases: TGTGCCAGCAGTGAGGACAGGAACCGAGATACGCAGTATTTT.

The genes are TRBV3-1 (or the pseudogene TRBV3-2) and TRBJ1-4; D is undetermined. Germline V gene lookup returns CDR1 LGHDT and CDR2 YNNKEL (reference sequence). The CDR3 has 17 amino acids. Between the trimmed V and J ends, which lost 4 bases and 0 bases, there was a span of 15 bases. The CDR3 DNA reads as TGTGCCAGCAGCCGGACGCCCTCGGATGCAACTAATGAAAAACTGTTTTTT. Its protein is CASSRTPSDATNEKLFF.

This sequence joins TRBV24-1 and TRBJ2-5; 10 bases line up with TRBD1. Trimming cost V 6 bases and J 5 bases; bases outside gene matches: 8. The germline V gene has CDR1 KGHDR and CDR2 SFDVKD. The CDR3 has 15 amino acids. The DNA for the CDR3 is TGTGCCACCAGTCCAACCCGGACAGGGGGGGAGACCCAGTACTTC. This gives the protein CATSPTRTGGETQYF.

The J gene is TRBJ2-2, the V gene TRBV5-1, with 15 bases aligning to TRBD2. The CDR3 contains 17 residues. After removal of 2 bases from V and 5 bases from J, the junction contained 4 bases not matched to a gene. The germline V gene encodes CDR1 SGHRS and CDR2 YFSETQ. The CDR3 DNA reads as TGCGCCAGCAGCTTAACCGGGACTAGCGGGAGGACCGGGGAGCTGTTTTTT. This codes for CASSLTGTSGRTGELFF.

The CDR3 region has the DNA TGTGCCAGCAGTTACTCGAGGGACAATGAGCAGTTCTTC. Translation: CASSYSRDNEQFF. The rearrangement joins TRBV6-5 to TRBJ2-1; perhaps TRBD2 as D (5 bases). Germline CDR1 reads MNHEY; CDR2 reads SVGAGI. Trimming stripped 0 bases from V and 5 bases from J, with 5 bases between. The length of the CDR3 is 13 residues.

The count of this clone is one. The chain uses TRBV5-1 and TRBJ2-1, with TRBD2 identical over 10 bases. The CDR3 totals 17 residues. V gave up 1 base and J gave up 6 bases; unmatched junction bases: 10. Germline lookup yields CDR1 SGHRS and CDR2 YFSETQ. The CDR3 region is CASSLFGASGSRNEQFF. In nucleotides, the CDR3 is TGCGCCAGCAGCTTGTTCGGGGCTAGCGGGAGTCGCAATGAGCAGTTCTTC.

In DNA form, the CDR3 reads TGTGCCATCAGTGAGTATCAGGGGTACGAGCAGTACTTC. Its protein product is CAISEYQGYEQYF. The V call is TRBV10-3, the J call TRBJ2-7, with a possible D match to TRBD1 (6 bases). The germline CDR1 and CDR2 sequences are ENHRY and SYGVKD. The CDR3 spans 13 residues. V shed 1 base and J shed 4 bases, with 8 bases lying between them.

The V call is TRBV28, the J call TRBJ1-4; 9 bases line up with TRBD1. Germline CDR1 MDHEN, CDR2 SYDVKM. The ends lost 5 bases at V and 5 bases at J; junction bases unmatched: 6. The CDR3 has 15 residues. The CDR3 sequence is CASSATGGINEKLFF. The CDR3 nucleotides read TGTGCCAGCAGTGCCACAGGGGGCATAAATGAAAAACTGTTTTTT.

The chain recombines TRBV10-3 with TRBJ2-3; TRBD1 aligns across 7 bases. The CDR3 covers 14 residues. Germline V gene sequence: CDR1 ENHRY, CDR2 SYGVKD. Trimming at V came to 7 bases and at J to 0 bases, leaving 4 bases not matched to a gene. The CDR3 loop reads CAIKGAFSTDTQYF. Written as DNA, the CDR3 is TGTGCCATCAAGGGGGCTTTTAGCACAGATACGCAGTATTTT.

This clone was seen a few times. The rearrangement joins TRBV28 to TRBJ1-6; TRBD1 might be the D (5 bases). Germline V lookup: CDR1 MDHEN, CDR2 SYDVKM. The CDR3 has 14 amino acids. Trimming took 2 bases from V and 9 from J, leaving 11 bases between them. CDR3 in DNA: TGTGCCAGCAGTTTACAGGGTATGGGTTCACCCCTCCACTTT. Translating gives CASSLQGMGSPLHF.

The CDR3 DNA reads as TGTGCCAGCAGCCACCCAGGACCCAACACAAGAAACAATGAAAAACTGTTTTTT. It yields the protein CASSHPGPNTRNNEKLFF. This rearrangement joins TRBV5-6 to TRBJ1-4; D ambiguous. The CDR3 contains 18 residues. CDR1 is SGHDT, CDR2 YYEEEE, per germline. Between the trimmed V and J ends, which lost 4 bases and 5 bases, there was a span of 24 bases.

This clone occurred once. The chain carries TRBV14 and TRBJ2-6; no definite D call. From germline, CDR1 is SGHDN and CDR2 FVKESK. The CDR3 is 13 amino acids. V lost 4 bases to trimming and J lost 2 bases, with 3 bases between them. Here the CDR3 reads CASSRAGANVLTF. For the CDR3, the DNA is TGTGCCAGCAGCCGGGCTGGGGCCAACGTCCTGACTTTC.

This chain links TRBV21-1 with TRBJ2-7; no DNA check was done on the table's D call, TRBD2. TRBV21-1 is listed as a pseudogene. The CDR3 is 10 residues long. CDR3 sequence: CASTPFEQYF. CDR3 bases: TGTGCCAGCACTCCTTTCGAGCAGTACTTC.

The chain combines TRBV7-9 with TRBJ2-7; D not certain. This CDR3 is 13 amino acids long. Trimming pared 2 bases from V and 3 bases from J, leaving 8 bases between. Germline V gene sequence: CDR1 SEHNR, CDR2 FQNEAQ (reference sequence). The CDR3 here is CASSLSHSYEQYF. The CDR3 nucleotides read TGTGCCAGCAGCTTATCCCACAGCTACGAGCAGTACTTC. The entire variable domain, with the rest obtained from reference TRBV7-9 and TRBJ2-7, is as follows: DTGVSQNPRHKITKRGQNVTFRCDPISEHNRLYWYRQTLGQGPEFLTYFQNEAQLEKSRLLSDRFSAERPKGSFSTLEIQRTEQGDSAMYLCASSLSHSYEQYFGPGTRLTVT.

V and J are TRBV5-4 and TRBJ2-3; D gene ambiguous. Germline CDR1 SGHNT, CDR2 YYREEE (reference sequence). This CDR3 comprises 14 residues. V was cut by 0 bases and J by 1 base, with 6 bases left in between. For the CDR3, the DNA is TGTGCCAGCAGCTTGGGGGGTGGCACAGATACGCAGTATTTT. Its translation: CASSLGGGTDTQYF.

The J gene is TRBJ2-7, the V gene TRBV4-1; 11 bases are shared with TRBD1. V trimming: 4 bases; J trimming: 7 bases; junction bases outside the gene matches: 6. The CDR3 is made up of 14 amino acids. Germline V lookup: CDR1 MGHRA, CDR2 YSYEKL. The CDR3 DNA reads as TGCGCCAGCAGCCCGGACAGGGGGCGGTGGGAGCAGTACTTC. Translated: CASSPDRGRWEQYF.

The gene calls are TRBV20-1 and TRBJ1-6; TRBD1 is a possible D gene (5 bases). The CDR3 sequence is 16 residues long. Germline lookup yields CDR1 DFQATT and CDR2 SNEGSKA (reference sequence). V lost 3 bases to trimming and J lost 5 bases, with 17 bases between them. CDR3 protein: CSASRDGGFNNSPLHF. The CDR3 nucleotides read TGCAGTGCTAGTAGGGACGGAGGCTTTAATAATTCACCCCTCCACTTT.

The J gene is TRBJ2-2, the V gene TRBV6-5, with TRBD2 matching over 11 bases. Germline loops: CDR1 MNHEY, CDR2 SVGAGI. This CDR3 is built from 11 residues. V was pared by 5 bases and J by 16 bases, with 3 bases of the junction left unmatched. CDR3 in amino acids: CASSNSGREFF. CDR3 DNA sequence: TGTGCCAGCAGTAATAGCGGGAGGGAGTTTTTT.

This clone was detected only once. An end of the junction differs from the germline gene, which may be a read error. The chain links TRBV19 to TRBJ2-1, with D possibly TRBD2 on 5 matching bases. This CDR3 spans 12 amino acids. Germline assignment: CDR1 LNHDA and CDR2 SQIVND (reference sequence). The chain's CDR3 is CASSPQLSGLVF. Written as DNA, the CDR3 is TGTGCCAGTAGTCCACAGCTCAGCGGATTAGTCTTC. The full variable domain, its missing parts supplied by reference TRBV19 and TRBJ2-1, is DGGITQSPKYLFRKEGQNVTLSCEQNLNHDAMYWYRQDPGQGLRLIYYSQIVNDFQKGDIAEGYSVSREKKESFPLTVTSAQKNPTAFYLCASSPQLSGLVFGPGTRLTVL.

The sample holds a few counts of this clone. V and J are TRBV27 and TRBJ2-2; D remains ambiguous. Germline V gene lookup returns CDR1 MNHEY and CDR2 SMNVEV (reference sequence). This CDR3 spans 19 amino acids. Trimming took off 6 bases at V and 1 base at J, with 24 bases between the two ends. CDR3 amino acids: CASSPFVRLGRENTGELFF. As DNA, the CDR3 is TGTGCCAGCAGCCCCTTTGTACGCCTTGGAAGAGAGAACACCGGGGAGCTGTTTTTT.

The rearrangement links TRBV5-1 to TRBJ2-5, with 14 nucleotides matching TRBD2. The CDR3 contains 15 residues. V shed 3 bases and J 3 bases; nucleotides not matched to a gene: 1. Germline CDR1 and CDR2: SGHRS and YFSETQ. For the CDR3, the DNA is TGCGCCAGCAGCTGGGGACTAGCGGGAGAAGAGACCCAGTACTTC. It codes for CASSWGLAGEETQYF.

CDR3 DNA sequence: TGTGCCAGCAGTCCACCGACAGGGTGGGAGCAGTACTTC. Translating it yields CASSPPTGWEQYF. The chain joins TRBV27 to TRBJ2-7; 7 bases align to TRBD1. The CDR3 totals 13 residues. Germline V gene data show CDR1 as MNHEY and CDR2 as SMNVEV (reference sequence). V shed 5 bases, J shed 7 bases, and the junction held 8 bases outside the gene matches.

This clone has only a few counts. V usage is TRBV11-3 and J usage is TRBJ2-1; 8 nucleotides agree with TRBD2. Germline loops: CDR1 SGHNT, CDR2 YENEEA. This CDR3 is built from 15 residues. Germline trimming cut 3 bases from V and 7 bases from J; bases unmatched to any gene: 8. The CDR3 nucleotides are TGTGCCAGCAGCTTTAGCCCGGGAGGGTGGAATGAGCAGTTCTTC. This encodes CASSFSPGGWNEQFF.

This clone was counted a single time. The rearrangement joins TRBV30 to TRBJ2-1; 9 bases are a match to TRBD2. The germline V gene has CDR1 GTSNPN and CDR2 SVGIG (reference sequence). The V gene end was trimmed by 2 bases and the J gene end by 7 bases; junction bases not matched to a gene: 6. The CDR3 spans 14 residues. The CDR3: CAWSKAGGGNEQFF. The CDR3 DNA follows: TGTGCCTGGAGTAAAGCGGGAGGCGGTAATGAGCAGTTCTTC.

The CDR3 sequence is CASSQVPSGRGEQFF. The CDR3 nucleotides are TGTGCCAGCAGCCAAGTCCCTAGCGGGAGAGGTGAGCAGTTCTTC. The V and J genes are TRBV3-1 (or the pseudogene TRBV3-2) and TRBJ2-1; TRBD2 matches 10 bases. Unmatched junction bases numbered 6, after V lost 1 base and J lost 9 bases. Germline lookup yields CDR1 LGHDT and CDR2 YNNKEL (reference sequence). The CDR3 covers 15 residues.

This clone was seen just once. This sequence joins TRBV7-6 and TRBJ1-3, with 7 bases fitting TRBD1. The CDR3 consists of 16 residues. The ends lost 1 base at V and 0 bases at J; junction bases unmatched: 3. Germline values: CDR1 SGHVS, CDR2 FNYEAQ. Here the CDR3 reads CASSLEGTVSGNTIYF. DNA of the CDR3: TGTGCCAGCAGCTTAGAGGGGACAGTCTCTGGAAACACCATATATTTT.

V gene TRBV15 combines with J gene TRBJ1-3; D uncertain. The CDR3 runs 16 residues. Per the germline V gene, CDR1 is LNHNV and CDR2 is YYDKDF (reference sequence). V shed 1 base and J shed 4 bases, with 14 bases lying between them. This CDR3 reads CATSRGDGGSGNTIYF. In DNA, the CDR3 is TGTGCCACCAGCAGAGGGGATGGTGGCTCCGGAAACACCATATATTTT.

The V call is TRBV5-1, the J call TRBJ2-3; D may match TRBD1 or TRBD2 (5 bases each). V gave up 0 bases and J gave up 5 bases, with 10 bases separating them. Germline V gene lookup returns CDR1 SGHRS and CDR2 YFSETQ. This CDR3 has 14 residues. The CDR3 DNA sequence: TGCGCCAGCAGCTTGGGAGGGGCGAGAGATACGCAGTATTTT. Translating gives CASSLGGARDTQYF.

The genes are TRBV25-1 and TRBJ1-1; 8 bases map to TRBD1. The CDR3 has 14 amino acids. The germline V gene encodes CDR1 MGHDK and CDR2 SYGVNS. The trim removed 5 bases at V and 2 bases at J, leaving 4 bases unmatched. CDR3 sequence reads: CASSLDRGNTEAFF. In nucleotides, the CDR3 is TGTGCCAGCAGTCTAGACAGGGGTAACACTGAAGCTTTCTTT.

The V and J genes are TRBV29-1 and TRBJ2-1; 7 nucleotides agree with TRBD1. The germline V gene has CDR1 SQVTM and CDR2 ANQGSEA. The ends lost 3 bases at V and 8 bases at J; junction bases unmatched: 4. The CDR3 runs to 12 residues. Here the CDR3 reads CSVDKGADEQFF. CDR3 DNA sequence: TGCAGCGTTGATAAGGGGGCCGATGAGCAGTTCTTC.

This clone has more than one count but fewer than ten. The gene calls are TRBV21-1 and TRBJ2-1; the table gives TRBD2 as D, unverified against the DNA. TRBV21-1 counts as a pseudogene. This CDR3 has 13 amino acids. CDR3 DNA: TGTGCCAGCAGCCCAACCCTCGTAGCGGGATACGTCTTC. Translated: CASSPTLVAGYVF.